Listed here are 31 T cell receptor beta chains from one sample, sequenced in a study of early T cells in non-severe SARS-CoV-2 infection. TCRdb re-analysed the 5' RACE reads in MiXCR, keeping a single row per CDR3 protein. The top ten clones hold around 1.1% of a sample with 79,000 or so distinct CDR3 sequences, about 13% of them seen once. The sample taken for sequencing was whole blood. Receptors were obtained from an adult who was a healthcare worker with PCR-confirmed SARS-CoV-2 infection or an uninfected control (not recorded which).

This clonotype was observed a handful of times. The chain employs TRBV27 and TRBJ2-7, with 10 bases identical to TRBD2. The CDR3 length is 14 residues. The germline V gene encodes CDR1 MNHEY and CDR2 SMNVEV (reference sequence). The junction had 5 bases not matched to a gene; V was cut back by 7 bases and J by 2 bases. The CDR3 here is CASTASGRTYEQYF. The CDR3 bases are TGTGCCAGCACCGCTAGCGGGAGAACCTACGAGCAGTACTTC.

V is TRBV20-1 and J is TRBJ2-3; unclear D gene. From germline, CDR1 is DFQATT and CDR2 SNEGSKA (reference sequence). Trimming took 0 bases from V and 2 from J, leaving 9 bases between them. CDR3 length equals 14 residues. This chain's CDR3 is CSAREGLNTDTQYF. The CDR3 coding sequence is TGCAGTGCTAGAGAAGGCCTTAACACAGATACGCAGTATTTT.

This clonotype was seen at least ten times. V usage is TRBV5-1 and J usage is TRBJ2-3; TRBD2 agrees at 7 bases. The CDR3 runs 17 residues. Trimming took 0 bases from V and 6 from J; bases not matched to a gene: 13. Germline V gene lookup returns CDR1 SGHRS and CDR2 YFSETQ. The CDR3 here is CASSLDQAGSSMDTQYF. As DNA, the CDR3 is TGCGCCAGCAGCTTGGATCAAGCGGGGTCCTCGATGGATACGCAGTATTTT.

The chain employs TRBV6-2 or TRBV6-3 and TRBJ1-6, with no clear D. V was shortened by 7 bases and J by 7 bases, with 14 bases between the two germline ends. The germline V gene encodes CDR1 MNHEY and CDR2 SVGEGT. The length of the CDR3 is 14 residues. The CDR3 bases are TGTGCCAGCAATCTTCGAGGTAGAAATTCACCCCTCCACTTT. Encoded protein: CASNLRGRNSPLHF.

With respect to this clonotype: This sequence may be a read error, since a much larger clone differs from it by one base. The CDR3 DNA reads as TGCGCCAGCAGCACGGGACAGGAGCTTTCCACAGATACGCAGTATTTT. Its protein is CASSTGQELSTDTQYF. This chain connects TRBV5-1 to TRBJ2-3; 8 positions match TRBD1. The V gene's germline CDR1 is SGHRS and CDR2 YFSETQ. V lost 4 bases, J lost 2 bases, and 9 bases stayed unmatched. The CDR3 covers 16 residues.

The V gene is TRBV27, the J gene TRBJ2-7; tentatively, D is TRBD2 (5 bases). In germline, CDR1 is MNHEY, CDR2 SMNVEV (reference sequence). The V gene lost 2 bases and the J gene lost 3 bases, with 8 bases spanning the gap. The CDR3 loop spans 13 amino acids. Written as DNA, the CDR3 is TGTGCCAGCAGTTTAAAGGGAGACTACGAGCAGTACTTC. This translates into CASSLKGDYEQYF.

This clonotype has a count of ten or more. V is TRBV20-1 and J is TRBJ2-1; the match to TRBD2 covers 13 bases. The CDR3 consists of 15 residues. Germline V lookup: CDR1 DFQATT, CDR2 SNEGSKA (reference sequence). V trimming: 5 bases; J trimming: 5 bases; junction bases outside the gene matches: 6. In nucleotides, the CDR3 is TGCAGTGCTGCTAGACTAGCGGGGGGCAACAATGAGCAGTTCTTC. This sequence encodes CSAARLAGGNNEQFF.

The chain employs TRBV28 and TRBJ1-5; no clear D gene. V was clipped by 8 bases and J by 7 bases, with 12 bases between them. Per germline, CDR1 MDHEN and CDR2 SYDVKM. This CDR3 has 12 amino acids. Here the CDR3 reads CASAGRNQPQHF. CDR3 coding DNA: TGTGCCAGCGCTGGAAGAAACCAGCCCCAGCATTTT.

Remarks on this clonotype: As the CDR3 is not closed by the conserved phenylalanine or tryptophan, this likely results from a read error. The chain couples TRBV11-2 to TRBJ2-4; perhaps D is TRBD1 or TRBD2 (5 bases each). The CDR3 runs 16 residues. Trimming took off 1 base at V and 0 bases at J, with 10 bases between the two ends. CDR1 and CDR2 from the germline V gene are SGHAT and FQNNGV. CDR3 sequence (DNA): TGTGCCAGCAGCTTAGGAGGGACGCTAGCCAAAAACATTCAGTACTCC. Amino acid sequence: CASSLGGTLAKNIQYS.

In this sample, this clonotype turned up many times. Here the CDR3 DNA reads TGTGCCAGCAGACCCGGACAGGGGTGGTATGAGCAGTTCTTC. Its protein product is CASRPGQGWYEQFF. This chain joins TRBV7-9 and TRBJ2-1, with 9 bases identical to TRBD1. From germline, CDR1 is SEHNR and CDR2 FQNEAQ (reference sequence). With 6 bases clipped from V and 8 bases from J, the junction kept 8 bases outside the gene matches. CDR3 length equals 14 residues.

This clonotype was counted a few times. V gene TRBV27 combines with J gene TRBJ1-1; D possibly corresponds to TRBD1 (5 bases). The CDR3 sequence is 15 residues long. The V gene lost 6 bases and the J gene lost 6 bases, with 20 bases spanning the gap. Germline V gene lookup returns CDR1 MNHEY and CDR2 SMNVEV (reference sequence). CDR3 in amino acids: CASSPGRVGSSEAFF. The CDR3 DNA follows: TGTGCCAGCAGCCCGGGACGCGTGGGCTCCTCTGAAGCTTTCTTT.

The chain combines TRBV20-1 with TRBJ1-1; TRBD1 matches at 11 bases. In germline, CDR1 is DFQATT, CDR2 SNEGSKA (reference sequence). This CDR3 has 15 residues. V gave up 2 bases and J gave up 2 bases; unmatched junction bases: 4. CDR3 sequence reads: CSARLRTGGNTEAFF. DNA of the CDR3: TGCAGTGCTAGACTCCGGACAGGGGGCAACACTGAAGCTTTCTTT.

The gene calls are TRBV6-5 and TRBJ1-1; TRBD1 might be the D (5 bases). CDR1 is MNHEY and CDR2 is SVGAGI in the germline V gene. Trimming left V 0 bases short and J 3 bases short, with 14 bases between. There are 16 residues in the CDR3. For the CDR3, the DNA is TGTGCCAGCAGTTACTCGAAGGCAGGGCTAGACACTGAAGCTTTCTTT. Its translation is CASSYSKAGLDTEAFF.

The sample holds many counts of this clonotype. CDR3 residues: CASSQRADRPQYF. CDR3 DNA: TGTGCCAGCAGCCAACGGGCCGACAGGCCCCAGTACTTC. The chain has TRBV4-2 and TRBJ2-5; D is perhaps TRBD1 (6 bases). The germline V gene encodes CDR1 LGHNA and CDR2 YNFKEQ. The CDR3 spans 13 residues. V lost 2 bases and J lost 9, with 13 bases in between.

The chain recombines TRBV7-6 with TRBJ2-7; 10 bases agree with TRBD1. The CDR3 has 15 amino acids. The V gene end was trimmed by 5 bases and the J gene end by 11 bases; junction bases not matched to a gene: 15. Germline loops: CDR1 SGHVS, CDR2 FNYEAQ. The CDR3 is CASSPSPRDRGQEYF. CDR3 DNA sequence: TGTGCCAGCAGCCCCTCACCGAGGGACAGGGGCCAAGAGTACTTC.

This clonotype was counted only a few times. The chain links TRBV11-2 to TRBJ2-7; unclear D gene. Trimming stripped 0 bases from V and 4 bases from J, with 16 bases between. The CDR3 consists of 16 residues. Germline V gene data show CDR1 as SGHAT and CDR2 as FQNNGV. This CDR3 reads CASSLEGHPPVYEQYF. CDR3 bases: TGTGCCAGCAGCTTAGAAGGTCATCCGCCCGTTTACGAGCAGTACTTC.

This clonotype appeared a few times. The J gene is TRBJ2-7, the V gene TRBV20-1; 7 bases line up with TRBD2. The CDR3 is 12 residues long. Germline assignment: CDR1 DFQATT and CDR2 SNEGSKA (reference sequence). Germline trimming cut 0 bases from V and 4 bases from J; bases unmatched to any gene: 0. In nucleotides, the CDR3 is TGCAGTGCTAGAGAGCGGGAGTACGAGCAGTACTTC. It is translated as CSAREREYEQYF.

The V and J genes are TRBV20-1 and TRBJ2-6; no clear D. The CDR3 is made up of 15 amino acids. V shed 2 bases and J shed 0 bases, with 8 bases lying between them. The V gene's germline CDR1 is DFQATT and CDR2 SNEGSKA (reference sequence). CDR3 DNA: TGCAGTGCTAGACCCCGGAGCTCTGGGGCCAACGTCCTGACTTTC. Translating it yields CSARPRSSGANVLTF.

This clonotype was detected a few times. The chain is built from TRBV9 and TRBJ2-7; no clear D. CDR1 and CDR2 (germline): SGDLS, YYNGEE. V lost 0 bases and J 0 bases, leaving 7 bases between the germline ends. The CDR3 covers 14 residues. The CDR3 DNA reads TGTGCCAGCAGCGTAGAAGGCAGCTCCTACGAGCAGTACTTC. It is translated as CASSVEGSSYEQYF.

The gene calls are TRBV29-1 and TRBJ2-1, with unresolved D. V was shortened by 0 bases and J by 6 bases, with 3 bases between the two germline ends. Germline lookup yields CDR1 SQVTM and CDR2 ANQGSEA. This CDR3 spans 11 amino acids. The CDR3 region is CSVEEGNEQFF. In DNA, the CDR3 is TGCAGCGTTGAAGAAGGCAATGAGCAGTTCTTC.

This clonotype was seen at least ten times. The chain couples TRBV7-2 to TRBJ1-5, with 11 bases aligning to TRBD1. CDR1 and CDR2 (germline): SGHTA, FQGNSA. The CDR3 extends over 15 amino acids. Trimming cost V 1 base and J 5 bases; bases outside gene matches: 1. This CDR3 is CASSLGTGGHQPQHF. The DNA for the CDR3 is TGTGCCAGCAGCTTAGGGACAGGGGGCCATCAGCCCCAGCATTTT.

This clonotype has more than one count but fewer than ten. The rearrangement uses TRBV12-3 or TRBV12-4 and TRBJ2-1, with TRBD1 identical over 8 bases. CDR3 length equals 16 residues. The ends lost 1 base at V and 4 bases at J; junction bases unmatched: 6. The CDR3 loop reads CASSLGRTGLYNEQFF. DNA of the CDR3: TGTGCCAGCAGTTTAGGTCGGACAGGGCTTTACAATGAGCAGTTCTTC.

V usage is TRBV11-2 and J usage is TRBJ1-5, with a possible D match to TRBD1 (5 bases). From germline, CDR1 is SGHAT and CDR2 FQNNGV. This CDR3 region has 15 residues. The V and J ends lost 2 bases and 1 base respectively, with 9 bases between them. The DNA for the CDR3 is TGTGCCAGCAGCTTAAGGGGAGGGAGCAATCAGCCCCAGCATTTT. Translated, it gives CASSLRGGSNQPQHF.

This clonotype has at least ten counts. This chain joins TRBV12-3 or TRBV12-4 and TRBJ1-2; TRBD1 agrees at 12 bases. The CDR3 sequence is 15 residues long. The J segment lost 7 bases and the V segment lost 2 bases, leaving 5 bases of the junction unmatched. The CDR3 nucleotides read TGTGCCAGCAGTTTAAGGGGACAGGGGGCAGGTGGCTACACCTTC. This sequence encodes CASSLRGQGAGGYTF.

This clonotype was picked up a small number of times. The rearrangement uses TRBV29-1 and TRBJ1-1, with 7 bases identical to TRBD1. V dropped 7 bases and J dropped 5; count of bases not matched to a gene: 7. Germline CDR1 is SQVTM and CDR2 is ANQGSEA. The CDR3 extends over 12 amino acids. CDR3: CSGTGERTEAFF. CDR3 bases: TGCAGCGGAACAGGGGAGCGAACTGAAGCTTTCTTT.

The chain carries TRBV10-3 and TRBJ2-3; D not certain. Germline CDR1 ENHRY, CDR2 SYGVKD. This CDR3 is 14 amino acids long. V lost 0 bases and J 0 bases, leaving 4 bases between the germline ends. The CDR3 DNA reads TGTGCCATCAGTGAGTCAGGTAGCACAGATACGCAGTATTTT. It yields the protein CAISESGSTDTQYF.

At least ten counts were recorded for this clonotype. J is TRBJ1-2 and V is TRBV3-1; D possibly corresponds to TRBD1 (5 bases). Germline V gene sequence: CDR1 LGHDT, CDR2 YNNKEL (reference sequence). The CDR3 consists of 14 residues. Between the trimmed V and J ends, which lost 4 bases and 7 bases, there was a span of 16 bases. The chain's CDR3 is CASSRGDDYSGYTF. The CDR3 DNA reads TGTGCCAGCAGCCGAGGGGATGACTACTCTGGCTACACCTTC.

This clonotype occurred a few times. The chain joins TRBV19 to TRBJ2-3, with TRBD1 as a possible D gene (5 bases). Germline CDR1 reads LNHDA; CDR2 reads SQIVND (reference sequence). The CDR3 sequence is 14 residues long. V gave up 7 bases and J gave up 1 base, with 12 bases separating them. The CDR3 is CASMDTVRTDTQYF. The CDR3 region has the DNA TGTGCCAGTATGGACACTGTACGCACAGATACGCAGTATTTT.

This clonotype was detected ten times or more. V and J are TRBV28 and TRBJ2-7; D possibly corresponds to TRBD2 (5 bases). Deletions cut 4 bases from V and 6 bases from J, with 13 bases between. The CDR3 sequence is 13 residues long. Germline V gene lookup returns CDR1 MDHEN and CDR2 SYDVKM. This CDR3 reads CASSSRSAAEQYF. The CDR3 coding sequence is TGTGCCAGCAGTTCCCGGTCAGCGGCCGAGCAGTACTTC.

This clonotype was observed many times. The chain couples TRBV18 to TRBJ1-1; 8 bases are shared with TRBD1. Germline V gene lookup returns CDR1 KGHSH and CDR2 LQKENI. V was clipped by 6 bases and J by 4 bases; unmatched bases: 4. The CDR3 is 13 residues long. This CDR3 is CASSVQGGTEAFF. DNA for the CDR3: TGTGCCAGCTCGGTACAGGGGGGCACTGAAGCTTTCTTT.

In this sample, this clonotype turned up many times. The chain combines TRBV19 with TRBJ1-5; weak D call: TRBD1 (6 bases). V shed 0 bases and J shed 0 bases, with 18 bases lying between them. The CDR3 runs to 19 residues. CDR1 LNHDA and CDR2 SQIVND come from the germline V gene (reference sequence). CDR3 DNA: TGTGCCAGTAGTATAGATCCAGGGGACCCACTATATAGCAATCAGCCCCAGCATTTT. It yields the protein CASSIDPGDPLYSNQPQHF. Filled out from reference TRBV19 and TRBJ1-5, the complete variable domain reads DGGITQSPKYLFRKEGQNVTLSCEQNLNHDAMYWYRQDPGQGLRLIYYSQIVNDFQKGDIAEGYSVSREKKESFPLTVTSAQKNPTAFYLCASSIDPGDPLYSNQPQHFGDGTRLSIL.